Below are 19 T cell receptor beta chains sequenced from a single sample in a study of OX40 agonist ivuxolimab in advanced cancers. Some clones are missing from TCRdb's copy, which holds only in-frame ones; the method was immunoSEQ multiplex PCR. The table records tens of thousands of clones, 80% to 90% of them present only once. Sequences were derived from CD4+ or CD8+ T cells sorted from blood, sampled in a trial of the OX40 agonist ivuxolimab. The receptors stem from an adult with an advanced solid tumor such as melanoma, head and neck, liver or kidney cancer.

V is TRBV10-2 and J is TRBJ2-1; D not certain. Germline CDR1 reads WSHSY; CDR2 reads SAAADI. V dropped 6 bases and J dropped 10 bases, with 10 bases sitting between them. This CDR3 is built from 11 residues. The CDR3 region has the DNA TGCGCCAGCAGGGTCCTGGTAGAGCAGTTCTTC. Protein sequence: CASRVLVEQFF.

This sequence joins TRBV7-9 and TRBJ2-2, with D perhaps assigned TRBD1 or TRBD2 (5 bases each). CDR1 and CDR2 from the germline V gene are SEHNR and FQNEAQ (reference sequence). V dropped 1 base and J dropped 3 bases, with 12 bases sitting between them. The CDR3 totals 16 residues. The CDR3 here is CASSLGWGRDTGELFF. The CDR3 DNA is TGTGCCAGCAGCTTAGGCTGGGGACGGGACACCGGGGAGCTGTTTTTT.

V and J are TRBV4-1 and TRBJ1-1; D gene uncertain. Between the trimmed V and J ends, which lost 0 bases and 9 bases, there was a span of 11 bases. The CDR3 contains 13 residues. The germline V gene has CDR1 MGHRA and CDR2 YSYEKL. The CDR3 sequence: CASSQDRWPQAFF. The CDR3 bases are TGCGCCAGCAGCCAAGATAGATGGCCCCAAGCTTTCTTT.

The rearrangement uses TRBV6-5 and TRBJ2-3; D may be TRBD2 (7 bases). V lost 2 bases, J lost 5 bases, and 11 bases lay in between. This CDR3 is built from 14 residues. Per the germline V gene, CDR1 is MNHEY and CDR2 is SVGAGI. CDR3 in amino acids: CASSYGGALDTQYF. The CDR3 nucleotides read TGTGCCAGCAGTTACGGGGGGGCGTTAGATACGCAGTATTTT.

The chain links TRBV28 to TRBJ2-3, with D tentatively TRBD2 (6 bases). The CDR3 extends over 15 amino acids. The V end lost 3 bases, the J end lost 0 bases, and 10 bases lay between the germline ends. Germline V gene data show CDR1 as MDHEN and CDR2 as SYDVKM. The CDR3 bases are TGTGCCAGCAGTTTTCTAGCGAAGAGCACAGATACGCAGTATTTT. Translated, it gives CASSFLAKSTDTQYF.

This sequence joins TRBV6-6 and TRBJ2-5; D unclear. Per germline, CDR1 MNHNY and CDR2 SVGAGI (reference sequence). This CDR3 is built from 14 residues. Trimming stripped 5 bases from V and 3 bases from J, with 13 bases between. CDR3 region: CASSVLRIEETQYF. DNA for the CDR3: TGTGCCAGCAGTGTCCTTAGAATAGAAGAGACCCAGTACTTC.

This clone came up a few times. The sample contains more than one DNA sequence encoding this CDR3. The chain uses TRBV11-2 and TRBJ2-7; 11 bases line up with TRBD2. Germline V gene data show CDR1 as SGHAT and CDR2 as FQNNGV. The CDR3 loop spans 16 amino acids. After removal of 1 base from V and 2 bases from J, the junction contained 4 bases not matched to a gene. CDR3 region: CASSLVASGRTYEQYF. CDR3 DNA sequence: TGTGCCAGCAGCTTAGTAGCTAGCGGGAGGACCTACGAGCAGTACTTC.

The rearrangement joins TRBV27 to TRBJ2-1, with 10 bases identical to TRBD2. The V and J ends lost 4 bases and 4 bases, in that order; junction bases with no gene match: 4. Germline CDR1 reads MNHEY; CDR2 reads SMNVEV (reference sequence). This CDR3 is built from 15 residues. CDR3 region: CASSYSGGPYNEQFF. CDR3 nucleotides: TGTGCCAGCAGTTATAGCGGGGGGCCTTACAATGAGCAGTTCTTC.

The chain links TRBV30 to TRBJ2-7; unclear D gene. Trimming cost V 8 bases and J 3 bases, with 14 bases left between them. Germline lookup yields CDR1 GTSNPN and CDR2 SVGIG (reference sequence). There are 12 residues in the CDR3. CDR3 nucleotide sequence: TGTGCCGCCCATGGACGGTTCTACGAGCAGTACTTC. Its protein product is CAAHGRFYEQYF. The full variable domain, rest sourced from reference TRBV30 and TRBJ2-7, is SQTIHQWPATLVQPVGSPLSLECTVEGTSNPNLYWYRQAAGRGLQLLFYSVGIGQISSEVPQNLSASRPQDRQFILSSKKLLLSDSGFYLCAAHGRFYEQYFGPGTRLTVT.

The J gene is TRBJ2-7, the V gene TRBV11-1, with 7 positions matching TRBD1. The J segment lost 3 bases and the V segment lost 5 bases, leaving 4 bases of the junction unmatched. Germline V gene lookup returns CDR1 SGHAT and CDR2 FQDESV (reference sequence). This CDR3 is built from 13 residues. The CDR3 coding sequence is TGTGCCAGCAGCAAGAGGGACAGCTACGAGCAGTACTTC. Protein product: CASSKRDSYEQYF. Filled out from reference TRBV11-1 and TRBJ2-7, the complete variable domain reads EAEVAQSPRYKITEKSQAVAFWCDPISGHATLYWYRQILGQGPELLVQFQDESVVDDSQLPKDRFSAERLKGVDSTLKIQPAELGDSAMYLCASSKRDSYEQYFGPGTRLTVT.

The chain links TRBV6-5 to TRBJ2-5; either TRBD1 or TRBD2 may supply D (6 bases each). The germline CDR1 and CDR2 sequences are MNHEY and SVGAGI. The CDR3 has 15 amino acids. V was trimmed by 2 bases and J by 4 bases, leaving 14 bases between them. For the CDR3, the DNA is TGTGCCAGCAGTTACGGAGGGGGGCGGGCAGAGACCCAGTACTTC. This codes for CASSYGGGRAETQYF.

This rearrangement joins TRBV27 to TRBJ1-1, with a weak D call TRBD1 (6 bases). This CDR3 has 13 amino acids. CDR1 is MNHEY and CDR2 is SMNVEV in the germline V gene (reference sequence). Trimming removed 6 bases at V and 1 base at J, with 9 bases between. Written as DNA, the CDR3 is TGTGCCAGCAGGTTACAGGGGAACACTGAAGCTTTCTTT. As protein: CASRLQGNTEAFF.

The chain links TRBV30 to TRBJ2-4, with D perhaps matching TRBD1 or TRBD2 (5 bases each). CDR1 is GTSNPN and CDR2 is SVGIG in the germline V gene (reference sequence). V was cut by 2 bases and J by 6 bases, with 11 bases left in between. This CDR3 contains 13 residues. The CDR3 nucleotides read TGTGCCTGGAGTCTCAGGGACCCAAACATTCAGTACTTC. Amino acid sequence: CAWSLRDPNIQYF.

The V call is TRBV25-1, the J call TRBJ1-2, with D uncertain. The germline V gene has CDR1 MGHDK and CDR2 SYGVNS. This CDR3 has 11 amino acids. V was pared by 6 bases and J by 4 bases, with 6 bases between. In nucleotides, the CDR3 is TGTGCCAGCAGAGCACTCTATGGCTACACCTTC. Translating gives CASRALYGYTF.

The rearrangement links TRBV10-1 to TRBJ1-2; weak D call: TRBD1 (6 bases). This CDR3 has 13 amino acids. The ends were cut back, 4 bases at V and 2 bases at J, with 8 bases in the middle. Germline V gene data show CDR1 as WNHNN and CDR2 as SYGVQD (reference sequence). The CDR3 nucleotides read TGCGCCAGCAGTGTAGGGGGGAACTATGGCTACACCTTC. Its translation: CASSVGGNYGYTF.

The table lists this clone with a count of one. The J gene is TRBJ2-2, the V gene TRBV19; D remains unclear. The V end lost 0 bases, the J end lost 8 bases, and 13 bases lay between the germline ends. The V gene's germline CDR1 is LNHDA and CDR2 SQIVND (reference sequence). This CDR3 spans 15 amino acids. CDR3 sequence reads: CASSIDRGSRGELFF. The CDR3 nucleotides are TGTGCCAGTAGTATAGATCGAGGATCAAGGGGGGAGCTGTTTTTT.

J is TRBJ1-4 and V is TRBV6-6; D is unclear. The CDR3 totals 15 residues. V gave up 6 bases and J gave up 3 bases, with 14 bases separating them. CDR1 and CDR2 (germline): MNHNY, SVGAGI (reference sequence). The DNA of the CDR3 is TGTGCCAGCAGAACCGACACGGGTGCTAATGAAAAACTGTTTTTT. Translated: CASRTDTGANEKLFF.

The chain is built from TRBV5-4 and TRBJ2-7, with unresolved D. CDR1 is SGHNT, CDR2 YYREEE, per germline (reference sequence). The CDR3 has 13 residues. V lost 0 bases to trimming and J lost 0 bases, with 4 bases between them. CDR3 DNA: TGTGCCAGCAGCTTGGGCAGCTCCTACGAGCAGTACTTC. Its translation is CASSLGSSYEQYF.

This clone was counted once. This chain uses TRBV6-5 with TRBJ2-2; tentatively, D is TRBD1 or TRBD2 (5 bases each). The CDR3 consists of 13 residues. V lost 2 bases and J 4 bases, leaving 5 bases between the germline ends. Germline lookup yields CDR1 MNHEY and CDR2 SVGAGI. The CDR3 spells CASSYGGTGELFF. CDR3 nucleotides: TGTGCCAGCAGTTACGGGGGCACCGGGGAGCTGTTTTTT.